What follows is one T cell receptor (beta chain) and its context. Its antigen remains unidentified. The sample belongs to a study of CD8+CD57+ T cells in acquired aplastic anemia. Study-wide points: Patient and control CD8+ Simpson's diversity was not significantly different. Over 25 CD8+ CDR3 sequences occurred in both the patients and the controls.

The sequenced patients had an expansion of CD8+CD57+ cells seen by flow cytometry. The study sampled blood from patients who had received no therapy. Template material for TCR beta VDJ and CDR3 profiling consisted of genomic DNA. Each CDR3 protein is one row after TCRdb ran MiXCR on the reads. This repertoire shows 450,000 to 600,000 distinct CDR3 sequences, around 30% found once; its top ten account for under 0.95%. CDR1 and CDR2 from the germline V gene are KGHDR and SFDVKD. This CDR3 has 14 amino acids. V trimming: 4 bases; J trimming: 8 bases; junction bases outside the gene matches: 6. The sequencing sample was made of sorted CD4+, CD8+, or CD8+CD57+ T cells (not recorded which) from PBMCs. V and J are TRBV24-1 and TRBJ1-2; the match to TRBD1 covers 10 bases. This clonotype was obtained from a human donor with aplastic anemia. The CDR3 sequence is CATSEPGTGDGYTF. The CDR3 DNA sequence: TGTGCCACCAGTGAACCCGGGACAGGGGACGGCTACACCTTC.